This TCR beta chain came from a study of cytomegalovirus exposure and HLA in healthy donors. On the study more broadly: Early released data comprised 80 million to 100 million unique TCRs from HLA-typed donors. Study results and caveats: Presence/absence analyses assumed roughly uniform sequencing depth across donors. Cytomegalovirus status was reportedly diagnosed by the classifier with high specificity and sensitivity. A later analysis showed that HLA-associated TCR beta chains had undergone more clonal expansion than equally common others.

The V gene's germline CDR1 is SEHNR and CDR2 FQNEAQ (reference sequence). CDR3 length: 14 amino acids. V lost 8 bases to trimming and J lost 7 bases, with 18 bases between them. Researchers ran the PCR with 60 Vbeta and 13 Jbeta primers. Sequencing was performed with immunoSEQ multiplex PCR; in TCRdb, only in-frame clones are kept and a portion is missing. In the table there are roughly 80,000 clones, about three quarters of which are singletons. In the case of this clone: As yet, its antigen is unknown.

Material for sequencing was PBMCs. The receptor was isolated from a male donor in good health and CMV-seropositive. The rearrangement links TRBV7-9 to TRBJ2-4, with D unclear. The CDR3 DNA reads TGTGCCAGCCAAGCGTACCCTGAATTGAACATTCAGTACTTC. This gives the protein CASQAYPELNIQYF.